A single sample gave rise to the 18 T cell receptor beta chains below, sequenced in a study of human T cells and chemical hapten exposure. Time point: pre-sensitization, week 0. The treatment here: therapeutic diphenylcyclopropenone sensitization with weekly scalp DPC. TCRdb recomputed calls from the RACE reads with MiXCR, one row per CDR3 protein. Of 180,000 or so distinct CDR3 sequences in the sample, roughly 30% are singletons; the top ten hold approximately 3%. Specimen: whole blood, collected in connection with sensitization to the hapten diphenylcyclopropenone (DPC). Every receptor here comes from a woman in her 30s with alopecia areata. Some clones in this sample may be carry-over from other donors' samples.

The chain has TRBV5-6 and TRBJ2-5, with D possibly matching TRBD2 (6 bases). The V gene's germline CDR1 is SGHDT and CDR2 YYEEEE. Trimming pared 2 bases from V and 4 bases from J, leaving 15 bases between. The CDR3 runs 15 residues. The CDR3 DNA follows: TGTGCCAGCAGCTTCTACGGGAGCCAAGGAGAGACCCAGTACTTC. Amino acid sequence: CASSFYGSQGETQYF. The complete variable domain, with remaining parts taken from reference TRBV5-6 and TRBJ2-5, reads DAGVTQSPTHLIKTRGQQVTLRCSPKSGHDTVSWYQQALGQGPQFIFQYYEEEERQRGNFPDRFSGHQFPNYSSELNVNALLLGDSALYLCASSFYGSQGETQYFGPGTRLLVL.

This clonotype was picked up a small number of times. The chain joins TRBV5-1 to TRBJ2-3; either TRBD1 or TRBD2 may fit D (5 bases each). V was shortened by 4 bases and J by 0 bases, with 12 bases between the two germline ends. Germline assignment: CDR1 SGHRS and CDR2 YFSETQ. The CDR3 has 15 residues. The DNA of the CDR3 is TGCGCCAGCAGCACCGGGACCACTAGCACAGATACGCAGTATTTT. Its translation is CASSTGTTSTDTQYF.

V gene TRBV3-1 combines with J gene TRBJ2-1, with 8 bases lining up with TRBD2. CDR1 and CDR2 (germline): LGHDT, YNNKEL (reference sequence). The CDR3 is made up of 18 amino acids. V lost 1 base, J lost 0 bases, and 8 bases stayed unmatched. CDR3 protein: CASSQVRLAGNSYNEQFF. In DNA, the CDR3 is TGTGCCAGCAGCCAAGTAAGGCTAGCGGGTAACTCCTACAATGAGCAGTTCTTC.

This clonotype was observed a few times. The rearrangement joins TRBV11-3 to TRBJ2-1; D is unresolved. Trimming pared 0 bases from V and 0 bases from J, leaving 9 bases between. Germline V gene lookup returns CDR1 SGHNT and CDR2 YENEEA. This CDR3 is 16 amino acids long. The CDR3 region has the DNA TGTGCCAGCAGCTTAGAAGCCCTATCCTCCTACAATGAGCAGTTCTTC. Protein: CASSLEALSSYNEQFF.

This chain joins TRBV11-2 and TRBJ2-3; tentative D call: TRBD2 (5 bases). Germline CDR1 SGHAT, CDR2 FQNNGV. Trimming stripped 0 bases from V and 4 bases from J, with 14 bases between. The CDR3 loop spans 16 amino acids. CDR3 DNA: TGTGCCAGCAGCTTAGATACAGCGGCGGTTTCAGATACGCAGTATTTT. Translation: CASSLDTAAVSDTQYF.

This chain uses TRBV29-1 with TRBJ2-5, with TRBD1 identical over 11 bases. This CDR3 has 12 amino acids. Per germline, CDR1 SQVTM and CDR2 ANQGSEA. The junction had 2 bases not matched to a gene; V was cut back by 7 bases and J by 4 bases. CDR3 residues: CSAGQGAETQYF. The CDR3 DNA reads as TGCAGCGCTGGACAGGGGGCAGAGACCCAGTACTTC.

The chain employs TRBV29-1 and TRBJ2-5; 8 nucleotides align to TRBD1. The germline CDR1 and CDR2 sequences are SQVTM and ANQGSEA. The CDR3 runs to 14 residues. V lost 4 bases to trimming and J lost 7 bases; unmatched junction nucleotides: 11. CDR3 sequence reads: CSVVVTGASGTQYF. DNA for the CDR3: TGCAGCGTTGTGGTGACAGGGGCTTCGGGGACCCAGTACTTC.

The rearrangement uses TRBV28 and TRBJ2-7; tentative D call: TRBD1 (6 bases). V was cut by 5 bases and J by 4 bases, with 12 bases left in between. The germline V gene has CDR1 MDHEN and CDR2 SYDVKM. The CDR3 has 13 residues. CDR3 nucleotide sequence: TGTGCCAGCAGTAACAGGGTTAAGTACGAGCAGTACTTC. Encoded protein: CASSNRVKYEQYF. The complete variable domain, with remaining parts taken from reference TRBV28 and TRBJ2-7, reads DVKVTQSSRYLVKRTGEKVFLECVQDMDHENMFWYRQDPGLGLRLIYFSYDVKMKEKGDIPEGYSVSREKKERFSLILESASTNQTSMYLCASSNRVKYEQYFGPGTRLTVT.

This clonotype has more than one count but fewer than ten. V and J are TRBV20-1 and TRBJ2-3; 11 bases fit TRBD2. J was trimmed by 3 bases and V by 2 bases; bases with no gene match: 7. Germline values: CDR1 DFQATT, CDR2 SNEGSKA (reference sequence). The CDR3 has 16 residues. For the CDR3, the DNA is TGCAGTGCTAGACTGCCGGGACTAGCGGATACAGATACGCAGTATTTT. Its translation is CSARLPGLADTDTQYF.

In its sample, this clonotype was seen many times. CDR3 residues: CASSLDSNQPQHF. Here the CDR3 DNA reads TGTGCCAGCAGCCTCGATAGCAATCAGCCCCAGCATTTT. The chain links TRBV7-3 to TRBJ1-5, with no clear D. The germline gives CDR1 SGHTA, CDR2 FQGTGA. The CDR3 is 13 residues long. Trimming left V 5 bases short and J 0 bases short, with 5 bases between.

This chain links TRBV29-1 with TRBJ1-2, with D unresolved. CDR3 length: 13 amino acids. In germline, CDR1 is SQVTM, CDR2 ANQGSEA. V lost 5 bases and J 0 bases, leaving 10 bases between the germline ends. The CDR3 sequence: CSVSTPTNYGYTF. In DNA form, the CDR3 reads TGCAGCGTTAGCACCCCCACTAACTATGGCTACACCTTC.

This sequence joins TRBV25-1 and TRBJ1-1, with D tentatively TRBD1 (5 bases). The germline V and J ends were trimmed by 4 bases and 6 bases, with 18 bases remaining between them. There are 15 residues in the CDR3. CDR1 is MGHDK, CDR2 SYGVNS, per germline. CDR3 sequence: CASSGGWGEGAEAFF. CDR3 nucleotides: TGTGCCAGCAGTGGGGGATGGGGGGAAGGGGCTGAAGCTTTCTTT.

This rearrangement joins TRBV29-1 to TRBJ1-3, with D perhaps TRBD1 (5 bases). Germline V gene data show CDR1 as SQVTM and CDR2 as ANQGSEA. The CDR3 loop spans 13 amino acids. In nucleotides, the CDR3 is TGCACTGCACAGGAGAGCTCTGGAAACACCATATATTTT. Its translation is CTAQESSGNTIYF.

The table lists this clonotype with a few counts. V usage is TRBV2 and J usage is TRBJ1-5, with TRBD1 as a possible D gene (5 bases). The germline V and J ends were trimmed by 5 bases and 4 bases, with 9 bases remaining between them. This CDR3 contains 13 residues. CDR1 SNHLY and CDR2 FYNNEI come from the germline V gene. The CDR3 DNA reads TGTGCCAGCAGTACGGGGGGGAATCAGCCCCAGCATTTT. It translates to CASSTGGNQPQHF. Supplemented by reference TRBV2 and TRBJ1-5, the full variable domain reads EPEVTQTPSHQVTQMGQEVILRCVPISNHLYFYWYRQILGQKVEFLVSFYNNEISEKSEIFDDQFSVERPDGSNFTLKIRSTKLEDSAMYFCASSTGGNQPQHFGDGTRLSIL.

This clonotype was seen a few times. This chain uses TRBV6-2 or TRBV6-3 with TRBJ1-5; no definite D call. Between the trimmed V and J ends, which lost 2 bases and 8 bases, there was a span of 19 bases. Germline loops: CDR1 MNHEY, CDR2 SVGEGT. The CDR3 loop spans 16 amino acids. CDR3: CASSYSWATSVEPQHF. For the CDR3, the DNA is TGTGCCAGCAGTTACAGTTGGGCGACTAGTGTGGAGCCCCAGCATTTT.

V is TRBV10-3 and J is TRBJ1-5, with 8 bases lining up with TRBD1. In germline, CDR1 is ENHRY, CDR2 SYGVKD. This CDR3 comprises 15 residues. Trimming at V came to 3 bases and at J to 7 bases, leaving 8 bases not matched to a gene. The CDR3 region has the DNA TGTGCCATCAGTGATTCCCGACAGGGGAAACAGCCCCAGCATTTT. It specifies CAISDSRQGKQPQHF.

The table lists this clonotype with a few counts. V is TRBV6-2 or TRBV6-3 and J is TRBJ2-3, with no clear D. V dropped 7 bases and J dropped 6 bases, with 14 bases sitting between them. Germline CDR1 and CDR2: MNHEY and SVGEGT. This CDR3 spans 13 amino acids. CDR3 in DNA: TGTGCCAGCACCACCGCCCTCCCGGATACGCAGTATTTT. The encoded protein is CASTTALPDTQYF.

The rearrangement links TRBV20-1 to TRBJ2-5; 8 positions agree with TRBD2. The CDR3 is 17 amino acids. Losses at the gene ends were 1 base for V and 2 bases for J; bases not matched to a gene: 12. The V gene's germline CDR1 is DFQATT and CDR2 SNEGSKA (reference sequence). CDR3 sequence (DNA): TGCAGTGCTAGAGTTACTAGCGGAGGGGCACCTCAAGAGACCCAGTACTTC. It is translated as CSARVTSGGAPQETQYF.